The clone carrying this TCR beta chain has only a few counts. Its antigen remains unidentified. Per germline, CDR1 LNHDA and CDR2 SQIVND (reference sequence). J lost 4 bases, V lost 9 bases, and 10 bases had no gene match. The CDR3 spans 14 residues. This specimen belongs to a study of T cell responses to AZD1222 COVID-19 vaccine. Regarding the study as a whole: Donors were mostly white British, more females; clonal diversity possibly underestimated. The CD4 TCRs associated with vaccination extended across spike and predominated at 160-218 and 743-854. Regions left unmutated in variants are reportedly the target of nearly half of spike-specific TCRs.

TCRdb's table, derived via immunoSEQ multiplex PCR, lists solely in-frame clones and lacks some. Here the sample spans approximately 140,000 clones, 90% being singletons. The chain has TRBV19 and TRBJ2-3; 7 nucleotides line up with TRBD2. This TCR derives from an adult in good health. The starting material was peripheral blood, obtained on day 0 of AZD1222 vaccination. CDR3 in amino acids: CASGTNLRADTQYF. The CDR3 DNA sequence: TGTGCCAGCGGGACTAACTTAAGGGCAGATACGCAGTATTTT.